This T cell receptor (beta chain) was sequenced for a study of T cell responses to AZD1222 COVID-19 vaccine. Clones were sequenced by immunoSEQ multiplex PCR, and TCRdb holds only the in-frame ones, with some missing. Altogether about 170,000 clones are present, around nine tenths being singletons, with the ten largest covering 0.85% to 1.1%. Analyses pooled second doses at about 4 or about 12 weeks. CDR1 and CDR2 from the germline V gene are SGHNT and YYREEE (reference sequence). V dropped 1 base and J dropped 2; count of bases not matched to a gene: 7. The CDR3 totals 16 residues. This clonotype originated in an adult who received the AZD1222 COVID-19 vaccine. The gene calls are TRBV5-4 and TRBJ2-3, with 7 nucleotides matching TRBD2. Sample: peripheral blood, taken 28 days after the second AZD1222 dose. The CDR3 nucleotides are TGTGCCAGCAGCTTGCGTTCACTAGCGATCACAGATACGCAGTATTTT. Protein product: CASSLRSLAITDTQYF.